This is a list of T cell receptor beta chains from one sample in a study of immune evolution from preneoplasia to lung adenocarcinoma. TCRdb keeps only in-frame clones here, not all; method: immunoSEQ multiplex PCR. The sample contains around 2,400 clones, 70% to 85% of which appear only once. The sequencing sample was made of FFPE lung adenocarcinoma in situ tissue. The receptor set was obtained from a person aged 65 to 85 with lung adenocarcinoma. Both conserved end residues are part of each CDR3. D genes are given only for firm matches. Some rows have no size entry. The others give once, few or many, or a class for an expanded clone.

d_call,j_call,v_call,clone_size,cdr3_aa,cdr3_nt
-,TRBJ2-6,TRBV5-1,-,CASSLSGANVLTF,TGCGCCAGCAGCTTGAGCGGGGCCAACGTCCTGACTTTC
-,TRBJ1-1,TRBV7-2,-,CASSLLNKNTEAFF,TGTGCCAGCAGCCTCCTCAACAAGAACACTGAAGCTTTCTTT
-,TRBJ1-1,TRBV6-1,-,CASTLWGFEAFF,TGTGCCAGCACCCTCTGGGGGTTTGAAGCTTTCTTT
-,TRBJ1-2,TRBV19,-,CASRENGYTF,TGTGCCAGTAGAGAGAATGGCTACACCTTC
-,TRBJ1-1,TRBV5-1,few,CASSLVARAEAFF,TGCGCCAGCAGCTTGGTCGCACGAGCTGAAGCTTTCTTT
-,TRBJ2-7,TRBV28,-,CASSLSGAGEQYF,TGTGCCAGCAGTCTGTCAGGGGCCGGCGAGCAGTACTTC
-,TRBJ2-1,TRBV4-1,-,CASSQDWNEQFF,TGCGCCAGCAGCCAAGATTGGAATGAGCAGTTCTTC
TRBD1,TRBJ2-3,TRBV29-1,-,CSVVGTEDTQYF,TGCAGCGTTGTGGGGACAGAAGATACGCAGTATTTT
-,TRBJ1-1,TRBV7-9,-,CASSLGLDGANTEAFF,TGTGCCAGCAGCTTAGGGTTGGACGGAGCGAACACTGAAGCTTTCTTT
-,TRBJ2-3,TRBV2,-,CASSDASISADTQYF,TGTGCCAGCAGTGACGCGTCGATCTCTGCAGATACGCAGTATTTT
-,TRBJ1-1,TRBV7-8,once,CASSLYYGGEAEAFF,TGTGCCAGCAGCTTATACTATGGGGGGGAGGCTGAAGCTTTCTTT
-,TRBJ2-7,TRBV5-1,-,CASSLGGSSYEQYF,TGCGCCAGCAGCTTGGGGGGGTCTTCCTACGAGCAGTACTTC
-,TRBJ2-3,TRBV5-1,-,CASSLGRGSSDTQYF,TGCGCCAGCAGCTTGGGGAGGGGTTCCAGTGATACGCAGTATTTT
-,TRBJ2-7,TRBV11-2,-,CASSLGAGSYEQYF,TGTGCCAGCAGCTTGGGGGCGGGCTCCTACGAGCAGTACTTC
TRBD1,TRBJ1-5,TRBV19,-,CASRATGFGNQPQHF,TGTGCCAGTAGGGCGACAGGGTTTGGCAATCAGCCCCAGCATTTT
TRBD1,TRBJ1-1,TRBV30,-,CAWRIWTGDTEAFF,TGTGCCTGGAGGATATGGACAGGGGACACTGAAGCTTTCTTT
TRBD1,TRBJ2-7,TRBV6-1,-,CASSPDRVRDEQYF,TGTGCCAGCAGTCCGGACAGGGTAAGGGATGAGCAGTACTTC
-,TRBJ1-2,TRBV28,-,CASSLYGRMDGYTF,TGTGCCAGCAGTTTATACGGCAGAATGGATGGCTACACCTTC
TRBD2,TRBJ2-1,TRBV4-2,-,CASSQDRGRGIYNEQFF,TGTGCCAGCAGCCAAGATCGAGGGAGGGGCATCTACAATGAGCAGTTCTTC
-,TRBJ2-7,TRBV21-1,-,CASSLQGRRNYEQYF,TGTGCCAGCAGCCTCCAGGGACGGCGAAACTACGAGCAGTACTTC
-,TRBJ2-7,TRBV9,-,CASSVGPSSYEQYF,TGTGCCAGCAGCGTAGGTCCCAGCTCCTACGAGCAGTACTTC
-,TRBJ2-7,TRBV29-1,-,CSVEGRARGEQYF,TGCAGCGTTGAGGGAAGGGCCCGGGGGGAGCAGTACTTC
TRBD2,TRBJ2-1,TRBV4-2,-,CASSPLTSGRNNEQFF,TGTGCCAGCAGCCCGCTGACTAGCGGGAGGAACAATGAGCAGTTCTTC
-,TRBJ1-2,TRBV7-9,-,CASSGALNYGYTF,TGTGCCAGCAGCGGAGCTCTAAACTATGGCTACACCTTC
TRBD1,TRBJ2-5,TRBV10-3,once,CAISESRTGVQETQYF,TGTGCCATCAGTGAGTCGCGGACAGGGGTCCAAGAGACCCAGTACTTC
TRBD1,TRBJ2-7,TRBV5-1,-,CASSQAPGTGDTYEQYF,TGCGCCAGCAGCCAAGCTCCCGGGACAGGGGACACCTACGAGCAGTACTTC
-,TRBJ2-1,TRBV29-1,-,CSVRDYNEQFF,TGCAGCGTTAGAGACTACAATGAGCAGTTCTTC
TRBD1,TRBJ1-4,TRBV27,-,CASRSTGQGNEKLFF,TGTGCCAGCAGATCTACGGGACAGGGAAATGAAAAACTGTTTTTT
TRBD2,TRBJ2-1,TRBV6-4,-,CASSGTGLAGYNEQFF,TGTGCCAGCAGTGGGACGGGACTAGCGGGCTACAATGAGCAGTTCTTC
-,TRBJ2-3,TRBV5-6,-,CASSSGYTQYF,TGTGCCAGCAGCTCAGGATATACGCAGTATTTT
-,TRBJ1-3,TRBV19,-,CASSAGRYSGNTIYF,TGTGCCAGTAGTGCGGGACGGTACTCTGGAAACACCATATATTTT
TRBD1,TRBJ1-2,TRBV5-6,-,CASSLGQGYYGYTF,TGTGCCAGCAGCTTGGGACAGGGCTACTATGGCTACACCTTC
-,TRBJ1-3,TRBV5-1,-,CASSPTISGNTIYF,TGCGCCAGCAGCCCAACAATATCAGGAAACACCATATATTTT
-,TRBJ2-7,TRBV6-1,-,CASSESAGDAGEQYF,TGTGCCAGCAGTGAATCGGCAGGGGACGCAGGGGAGCAGTACTTC
-,TRBJ2-2,TRBV4-2,-,CASSVALAEDTGELFF,TGTGCCAGCAGCGTGGCGTTAGCGGAAGACACCGGGGAGCTGTTTTTT
-,TRBJ2-2,TRBV7-3,-,CASRLATTGELFF,TGTGCCAGCCGCCTAGCGACCACCGGGGAGCTGTTTTTT
-,TRBJ2-2,TRBV28,-,CASSVRDLGLFF,TGTGCCAGCAGTGTACGGGACCTGGGGCTGTTTTTT
TRBD2,TRBJ2-3,TRBV6-1,-,CASSQRAGRADTQYF,TGTGCCAGCAGTCAACGGGCAGGGAGGGCAGATACGCAGTATTTT
-,TRBJ2-5,TRBV7-9,-,CASSQGVREEETQYF,TGTGCCAGCAGCCAGGGGGTGCGGGAAGAAGAGACCCAGTACTTC
-,TRBJ2-3,TRBV4-2,-,CASSISEPTDTQYF,TGTGCCAGCAGCATCAGTGAACCGACAGATACGCAGTATTTT
-,TRBJ2-7,TRBV7-9,-,CASSSTDRSYEQYF,TGTGCCAGCAGCTCGACGGACCGCTCCTACGAGCAGTACTTC
-,TRBJ2-1,TRBV7-2,-,CASSQYRDNEQFF,TGTGCCAGCAGCCAATACCGGGACAATGAGCAGTTCTTC